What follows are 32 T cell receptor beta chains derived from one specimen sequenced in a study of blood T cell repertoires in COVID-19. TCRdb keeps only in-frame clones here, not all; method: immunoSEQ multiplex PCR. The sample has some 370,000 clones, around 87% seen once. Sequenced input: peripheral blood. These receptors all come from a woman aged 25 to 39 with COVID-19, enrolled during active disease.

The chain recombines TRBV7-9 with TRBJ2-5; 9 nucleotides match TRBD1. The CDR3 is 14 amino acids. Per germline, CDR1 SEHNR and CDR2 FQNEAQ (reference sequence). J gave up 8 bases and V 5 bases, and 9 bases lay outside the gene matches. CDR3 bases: TGTGCCAGCAGCGCCACCCGGGACAGGGTAACCCAGTACTTC. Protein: CASSATRDRVTQYF.

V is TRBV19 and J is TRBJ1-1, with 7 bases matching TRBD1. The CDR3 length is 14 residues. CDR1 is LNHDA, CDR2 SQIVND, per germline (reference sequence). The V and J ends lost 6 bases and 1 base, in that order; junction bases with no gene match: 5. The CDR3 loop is CASSQGQTNTEAFF. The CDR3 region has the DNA TGTGCCAGTAGCCAGGGACAGACGAACACTGAAGCTTTCTTT.

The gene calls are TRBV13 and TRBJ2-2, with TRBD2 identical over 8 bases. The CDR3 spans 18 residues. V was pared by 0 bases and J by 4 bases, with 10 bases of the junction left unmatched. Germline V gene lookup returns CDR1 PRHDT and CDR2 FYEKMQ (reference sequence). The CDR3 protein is CASSLGSSSGIVTGELFF. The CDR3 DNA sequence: TGTGCCAGCAGCTTAGGCTCGAGTAGCGGGATAGTCACCGGGGAGCTGTTTTTT.

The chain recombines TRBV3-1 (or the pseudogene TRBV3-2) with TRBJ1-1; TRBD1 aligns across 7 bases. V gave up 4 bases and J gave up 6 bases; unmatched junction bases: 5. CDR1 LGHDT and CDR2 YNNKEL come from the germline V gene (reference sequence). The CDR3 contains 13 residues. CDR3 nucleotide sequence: TGTGCCAGCAGCCGAGACAGGGAGGCTGAAGCTTTCTTT. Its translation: CASSRDREAEAFF.

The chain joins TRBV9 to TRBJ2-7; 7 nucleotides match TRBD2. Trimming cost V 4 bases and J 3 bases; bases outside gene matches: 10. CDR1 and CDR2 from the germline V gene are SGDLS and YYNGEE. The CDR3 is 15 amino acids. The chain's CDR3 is CASSPRSGINYEQYF. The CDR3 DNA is TGTGCCAGCAGCCCCCGGAGCGGGATAAACTACGAGCAGTACTTC. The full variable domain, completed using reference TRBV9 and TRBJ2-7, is DSGVTQTPKHLITATGQRVTLRCSPRSGDLSVYWYQQSLDQGLQFLIQYYNGEERAKGNILERFSAQQFPDLHSELNLSSLELGDSALYFCASSPRSGINYEQYFGPGTRLTVT.

The CDR3 region is CASSLVSDSSYEQYF. Here the CDR3 DNA reads TGTGCCAGCAGCTTAGTATCGGACAGCTCCTACGAGCAGTACTTC. The J gene is TRBJ2-7, the V gene TRBV11-2; D is perhaps TRBD1 (6 bases). There are 15 residues in the CDR3. The germline V gene encodes CDR1 SGHAT and CDR2 FQNNGV. V was shortened by 1 base and J by 0 bases, with 10 bases between the two germline ends.

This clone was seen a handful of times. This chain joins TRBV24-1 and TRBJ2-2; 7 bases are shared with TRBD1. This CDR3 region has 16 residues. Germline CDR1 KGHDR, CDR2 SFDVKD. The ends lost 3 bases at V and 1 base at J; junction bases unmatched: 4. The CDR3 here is CATSDPRTGNTGELFF. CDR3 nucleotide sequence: TGTGCCACCAGTGATCCTCGGACAGGGAACACCGGGGAGCTGTTTTTT.

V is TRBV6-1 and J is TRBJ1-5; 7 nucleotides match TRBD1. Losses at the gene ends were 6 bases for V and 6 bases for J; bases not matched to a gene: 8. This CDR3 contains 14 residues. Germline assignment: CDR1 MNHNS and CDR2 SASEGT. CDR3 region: CASSPQGRGQPQHF. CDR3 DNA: TGTGCCAGCAGCCCACAGGGGCGCGGTCAGCCCCAGCATTTT.

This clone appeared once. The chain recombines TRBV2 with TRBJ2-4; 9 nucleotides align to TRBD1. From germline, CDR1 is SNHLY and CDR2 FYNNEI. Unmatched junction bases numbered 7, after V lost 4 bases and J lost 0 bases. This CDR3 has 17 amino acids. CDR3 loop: CASSGTGTGRAKNIQYF. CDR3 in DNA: TGTGCCAGCAGTGGAACCGGGACAGGGAGAGCCAAAAACATTCAGTACTTC.

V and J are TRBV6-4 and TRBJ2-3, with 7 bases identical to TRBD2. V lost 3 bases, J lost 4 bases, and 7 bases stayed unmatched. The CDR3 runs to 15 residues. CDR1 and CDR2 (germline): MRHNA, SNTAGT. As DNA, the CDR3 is TGTGCCAGCAGTGAAGGGGCGGGAGCGGCAGATACGCAGTATTTT. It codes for CASSEGAGAADTQYF.

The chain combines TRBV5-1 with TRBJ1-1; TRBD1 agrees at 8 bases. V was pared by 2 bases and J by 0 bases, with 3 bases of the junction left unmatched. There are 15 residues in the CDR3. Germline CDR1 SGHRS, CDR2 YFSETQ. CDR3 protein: CASSFSGGMNTEAFF. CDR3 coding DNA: TGCGCCAGCAGCTTCTCAGGGGGCATGAACACTGAAGCTTTCTTT.

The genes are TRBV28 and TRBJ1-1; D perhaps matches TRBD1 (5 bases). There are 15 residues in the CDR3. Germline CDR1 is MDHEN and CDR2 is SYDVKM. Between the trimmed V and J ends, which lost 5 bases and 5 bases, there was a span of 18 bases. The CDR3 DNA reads TGTGCCAGCAGTCCCCCTCTCAGGGTTTCTACTGAAGCTTTCTTT. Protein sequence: CASSPPLRVSTEAFF.

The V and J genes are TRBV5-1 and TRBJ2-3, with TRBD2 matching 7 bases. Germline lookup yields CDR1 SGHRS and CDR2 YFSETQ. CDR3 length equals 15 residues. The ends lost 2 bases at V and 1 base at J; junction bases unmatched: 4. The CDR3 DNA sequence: TGCGCCAGCAGCTTTGGGGGAGGGGGCACAGATACGCAGTATTTT. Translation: CASSFGGGGTDTQYF.

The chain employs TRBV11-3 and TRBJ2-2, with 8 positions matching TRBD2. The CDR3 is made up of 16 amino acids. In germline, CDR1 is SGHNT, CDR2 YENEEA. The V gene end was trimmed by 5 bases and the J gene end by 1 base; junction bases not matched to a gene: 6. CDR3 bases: TGTGCCAGCAGCGGGGGAAGCGGGAGGAACACCGGGGAGCTGTTTTTT. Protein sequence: CASSGGSGRNTGELFF.

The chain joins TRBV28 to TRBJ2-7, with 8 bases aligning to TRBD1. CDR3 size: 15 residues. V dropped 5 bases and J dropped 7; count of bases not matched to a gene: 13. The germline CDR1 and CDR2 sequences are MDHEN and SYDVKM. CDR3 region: CASSPPGQGEGEQYF. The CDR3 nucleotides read TGTGCCAGCAGTCCCCCCGGACAGGGCGAGGGGGAGCAGTACTTC.

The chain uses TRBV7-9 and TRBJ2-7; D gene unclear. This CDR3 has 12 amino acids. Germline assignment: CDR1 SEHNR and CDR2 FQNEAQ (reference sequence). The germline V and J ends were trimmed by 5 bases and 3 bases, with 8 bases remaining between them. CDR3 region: CASSTTVYEQYF. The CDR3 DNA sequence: TGTGCCAGCAGCACCACAGTCTACGAGCAGTACTTC.

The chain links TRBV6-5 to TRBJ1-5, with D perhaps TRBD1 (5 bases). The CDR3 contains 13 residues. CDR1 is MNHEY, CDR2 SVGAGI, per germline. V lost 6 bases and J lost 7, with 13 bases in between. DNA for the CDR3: TGTGCCAGCAGGCGCCAGGGTGAACAGCCCCAGCATTTT. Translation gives CASRRQGEQPQHF.

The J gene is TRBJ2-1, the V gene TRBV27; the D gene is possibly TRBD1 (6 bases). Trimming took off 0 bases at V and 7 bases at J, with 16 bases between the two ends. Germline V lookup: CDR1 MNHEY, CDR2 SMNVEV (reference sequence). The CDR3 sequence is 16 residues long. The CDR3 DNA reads TGTGCCAGCAGTTTATCGTGGGACACGAAGGGGAATGAGCAGTTCTTC. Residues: CASSLSWDTKGNEQFF.

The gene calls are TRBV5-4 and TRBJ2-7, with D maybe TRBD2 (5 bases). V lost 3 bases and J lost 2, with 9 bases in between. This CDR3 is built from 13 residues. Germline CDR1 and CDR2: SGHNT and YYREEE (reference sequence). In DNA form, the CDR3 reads TGTGCCAGCAGCTGGCCGGGAACCTACGAGCAGTACTTC. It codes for CASSWPGTYEQYF.

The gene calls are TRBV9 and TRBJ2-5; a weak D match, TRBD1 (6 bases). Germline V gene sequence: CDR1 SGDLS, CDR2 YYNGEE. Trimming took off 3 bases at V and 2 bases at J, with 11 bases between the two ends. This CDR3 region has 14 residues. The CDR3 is CASSGQERQETQYF. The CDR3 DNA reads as TGTGCCAGCAGCGGACAGGAGCGGCAAGAGACCCAGTACTTC.

CDR3 in DNA: TGTGCCAGCAGTCCTGACAGGGGGCGCGAGGAGCAGTACTTC. Amino acids: CASSPDRGREEQYF. The chain has TRBV6-5 and TRBJ2-7, with 10 bases fitting TRBD1. The length of the CDR3 is 14 residues. CDR1 and CDR2 (germline): MNHEY, SVGAGI. Trimming removed 5 bases from V and 7 bases from J; junction bases left unmatched: 8.

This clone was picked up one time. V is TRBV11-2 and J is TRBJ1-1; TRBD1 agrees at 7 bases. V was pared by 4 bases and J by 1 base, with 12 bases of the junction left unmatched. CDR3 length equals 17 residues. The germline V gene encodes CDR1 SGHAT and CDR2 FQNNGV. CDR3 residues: CASSSTGEHEWNTEAFF. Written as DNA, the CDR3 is TGTGCCAGCAGCTCAACAGGGGAACATGAATGGAACACTGAAGCTTTCTTT.

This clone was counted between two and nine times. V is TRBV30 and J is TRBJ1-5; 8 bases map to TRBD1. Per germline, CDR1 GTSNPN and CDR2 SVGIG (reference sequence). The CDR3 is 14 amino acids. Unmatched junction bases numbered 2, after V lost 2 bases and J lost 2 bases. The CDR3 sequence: CAWSLGQGNQPQHF. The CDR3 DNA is TGTGCCTGGAGTTTGGGACAGGGCAATCAGCCCCAGCATTTT.

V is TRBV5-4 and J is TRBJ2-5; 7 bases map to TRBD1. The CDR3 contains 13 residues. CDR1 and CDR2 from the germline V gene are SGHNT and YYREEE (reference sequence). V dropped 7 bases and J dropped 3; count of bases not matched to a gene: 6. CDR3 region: CASGRGTEETQYF. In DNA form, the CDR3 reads TGTGCCAGCGGACGAGGGACAGAAGAGACCCAGTACTTC.

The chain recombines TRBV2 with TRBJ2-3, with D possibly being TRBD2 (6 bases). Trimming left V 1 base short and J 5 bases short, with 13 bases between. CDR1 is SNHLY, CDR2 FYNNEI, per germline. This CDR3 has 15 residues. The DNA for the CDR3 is TGTGCCAGCAGTGAAGACGGCGGGACGGGAGATACGCAGTATTTT. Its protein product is CASSEDGGTGDTQYF. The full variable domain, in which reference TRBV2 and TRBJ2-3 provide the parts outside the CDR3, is EPEVTQTPSHQVTQMGQEVILRCVPISNHLYFYWYRQILGQKVEFLVSFYNNEISEKSEIFDDQFSVERPDGSNFTLKIRSTKLEDSAMYFCASSEDGGTGDTQYFGPGTRLTVL.

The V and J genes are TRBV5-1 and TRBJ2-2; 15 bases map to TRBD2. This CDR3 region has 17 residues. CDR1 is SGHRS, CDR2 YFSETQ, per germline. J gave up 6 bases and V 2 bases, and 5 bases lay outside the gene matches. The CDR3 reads CASSLLGLAGGPGELFF. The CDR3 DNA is TGCGCCAGCAGCTTACTAGGACTAGCGGGAGGGCCCGGGGAGCTGTTTTTT.

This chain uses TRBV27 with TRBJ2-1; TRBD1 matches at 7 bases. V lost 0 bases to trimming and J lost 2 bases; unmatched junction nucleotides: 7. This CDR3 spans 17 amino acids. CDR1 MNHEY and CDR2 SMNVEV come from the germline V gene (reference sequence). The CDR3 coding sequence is TGTGCCAGCAGTTTATCCGGCTGGACAGGTACCTACAATGAGCAGTTCTTC. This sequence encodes CASSLSGWTGTYNEQFF.

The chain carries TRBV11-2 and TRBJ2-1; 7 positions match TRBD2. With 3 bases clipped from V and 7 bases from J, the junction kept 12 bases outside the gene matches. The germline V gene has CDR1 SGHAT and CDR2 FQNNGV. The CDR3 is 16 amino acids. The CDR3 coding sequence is TGTGCCAGCAGCTTGCATCTGGCGGGAGTCGGGAATGAGCAGTTCTTC. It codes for CASSLHLAGVGNEQFF. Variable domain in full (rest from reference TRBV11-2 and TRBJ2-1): EAGVAQSPRYKIIEKRQSVAFWCNPISGHATLYWYQQILGQGPKLLIQFQNNGVVDDSQLPKDRFSAERLKGVDSTLKIQPAKLEDSAVYLCASSLHLAGVGNEQFFGPGTRLTVL.

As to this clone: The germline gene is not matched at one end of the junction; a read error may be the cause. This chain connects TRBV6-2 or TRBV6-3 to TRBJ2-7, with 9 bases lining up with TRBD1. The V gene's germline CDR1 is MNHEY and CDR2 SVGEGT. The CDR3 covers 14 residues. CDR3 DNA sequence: TGTGCCAGCGGTTACGGGGGACAGGGACGCGAGCAGTACTTC. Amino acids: CASGYGGQGREQYF.

The CDR3 protein is CATQDPGNTGELFF. CDR3 DNA sequence: TGTGCCACCCAAGACCCGGGGAACACCGGGGAGCTGTTTTTT. The V call is TRBV24-1, the J call TRBJ2-2; no definite D call. CDR3 length: 14 amino acids. Germline CDR1 KGHDR, CDR2 SFDVKD. Trimming removed 9 bases from V and 1 base from J, with 11 bases in between.

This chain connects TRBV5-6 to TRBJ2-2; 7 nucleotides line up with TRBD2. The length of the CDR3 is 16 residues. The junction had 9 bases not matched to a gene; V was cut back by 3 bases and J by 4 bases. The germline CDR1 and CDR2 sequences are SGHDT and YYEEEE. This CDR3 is CASSSRTRQGTGELFF. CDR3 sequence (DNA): TGTGCCAGCAGCTCCCGGACTAGGCAAGGCACCGGGGAGCTGTTTTTT.

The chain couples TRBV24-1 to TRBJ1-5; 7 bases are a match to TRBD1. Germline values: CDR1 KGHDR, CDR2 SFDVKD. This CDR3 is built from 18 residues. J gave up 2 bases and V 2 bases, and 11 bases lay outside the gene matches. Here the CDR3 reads CATSDSRTGVFGNQPQHF. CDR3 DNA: TGTGCCACCAGTGATTCCCGGACAGGAGTGTTTGGCAATCAGCCCCAGCATTTT.